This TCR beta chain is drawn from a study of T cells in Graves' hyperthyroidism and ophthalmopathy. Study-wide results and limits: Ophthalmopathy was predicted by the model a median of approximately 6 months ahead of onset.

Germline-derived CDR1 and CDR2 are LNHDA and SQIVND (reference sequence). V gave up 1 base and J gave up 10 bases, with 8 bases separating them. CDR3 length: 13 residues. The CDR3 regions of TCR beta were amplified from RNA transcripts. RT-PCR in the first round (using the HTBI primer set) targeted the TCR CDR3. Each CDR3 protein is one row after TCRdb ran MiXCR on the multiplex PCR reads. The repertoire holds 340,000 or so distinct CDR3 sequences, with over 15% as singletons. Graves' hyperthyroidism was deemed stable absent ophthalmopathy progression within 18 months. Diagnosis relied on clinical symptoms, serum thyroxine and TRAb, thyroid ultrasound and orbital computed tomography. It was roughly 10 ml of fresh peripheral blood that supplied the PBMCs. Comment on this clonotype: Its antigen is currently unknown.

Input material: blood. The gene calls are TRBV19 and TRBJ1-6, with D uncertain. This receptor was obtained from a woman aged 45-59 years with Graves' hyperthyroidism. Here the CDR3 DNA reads TGTGCCAGTAGTATAGGCGGCCAATCACCCCTCCACTTT. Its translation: CASSIGGQSPLHF.